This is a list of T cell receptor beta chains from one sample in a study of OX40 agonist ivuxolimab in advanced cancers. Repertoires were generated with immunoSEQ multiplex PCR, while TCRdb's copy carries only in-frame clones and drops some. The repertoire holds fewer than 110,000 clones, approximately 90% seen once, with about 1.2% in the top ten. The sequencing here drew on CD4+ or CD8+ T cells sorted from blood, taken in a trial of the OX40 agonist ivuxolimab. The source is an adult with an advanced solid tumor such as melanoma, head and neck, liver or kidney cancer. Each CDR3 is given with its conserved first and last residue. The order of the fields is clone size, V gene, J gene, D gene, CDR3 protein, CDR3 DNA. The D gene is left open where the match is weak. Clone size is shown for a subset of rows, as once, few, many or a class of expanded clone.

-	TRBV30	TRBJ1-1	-	CAWMGQAEAFF	TGTGCCTGGATGGGTCAAGCTGAAGCTTTCTTT
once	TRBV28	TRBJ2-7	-	CASSLGQGTYEQYF	TGTGCCAGCAGTTTAGGGCAGGGGACCTACGAGCAGTACTTC
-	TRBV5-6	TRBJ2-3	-	CASSSPPTSIADTQYF	TGTGCCAGCAGCTCACCGCCAACTAGTATTGCAGATACGCAGTATTTT
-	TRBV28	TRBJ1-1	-	CASSRTASAFF	TGTGCCAGCAGTCGGACCGCTTCAGCTTTCTTT
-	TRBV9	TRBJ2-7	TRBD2	CASSPGPFSGRAYEQYF	TGTGCCAGCAGCCCAGGACCTTTTAGCGGGAGGGCCTACGAGCAGTACTTC
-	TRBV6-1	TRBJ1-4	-	CASSEWRQGRATNEKLFF	TGTGCCAGCAGTGAATGGCGTCAGGGGCGGGCAACTAATGAAAAACTGTTTTTT
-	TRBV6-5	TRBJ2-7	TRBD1	CASSYRDRDYEQYF	TGTGCCAGCAGTTACCGGGACAGGGACTACGAGCAGTACTTC
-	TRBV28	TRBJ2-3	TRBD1	CASSLRDRPTDTQYF	TGTGCCAGCAGTTTAAGGGACAGGCCCACAGATACGCAGTATTTT
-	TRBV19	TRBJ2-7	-	CASSPPRGEGRNEQYF	TGTGCCAGTAGTCCTCCACGAGGTGAGGGCAGGAACGAGCAGTACTTC
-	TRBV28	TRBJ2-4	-	CASSLLALAKNIQYF	TGTGCCAGCAGTTTGCTAGCCTTAGCCAAAAACATTCAGTACTTC
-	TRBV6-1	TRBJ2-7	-	CASSARSPAGIYEQYF	TGTGCCAGCAGTGCTCGATCTCCGGCAGGGATCTACGAGCAGTACTTC
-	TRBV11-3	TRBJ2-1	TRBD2	CASSILAGALGYNEQFF	TGCGCCAGCAGCATCCTAGCGGGAGCTTTGGGCTACAATGAGCAGTTCTTC
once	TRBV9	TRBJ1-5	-	CASSVTPTEPYLAQHF	TGTGCCAGCAGCGTAACCCCTACGGAGCCCTATCTTGCCCAGCATTTT
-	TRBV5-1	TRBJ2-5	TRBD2	CASSYTSSAGGETQYF	TGCGCCAGCAGCTATACCTCATCAGCGGGAGGGGAGACCCAGTACTTC
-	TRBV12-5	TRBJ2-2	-	CASGRDSTGELFF	TGTGCTAGTGGTAGAGACAGTACCGGGGAGCTGTTTTTT
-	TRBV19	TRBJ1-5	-	CASSIDRMEGDNQPQHF	TGTGCCAGTAGTATAGATCGTATGGAAGGTGATAATCAGCCCCAGCATTTT
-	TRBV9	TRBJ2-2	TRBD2	CASSVDSGRSTGELFF	TGTGCCAGCAGCGTAGATAGCGGGAGAAGCACCGGGGAGCTGTTTTTT
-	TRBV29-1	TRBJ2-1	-	CSVEGLAGAVNEQFF	TGCAGCGTTGAGGGGTTAGCCGGAGCTGTGAATGAGCAGTTCTTC
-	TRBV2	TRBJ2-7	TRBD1	CAVERTGEGSGEQYF	TGTGCCGTAGAGCGGACAGGCGAAGGAAGCGGCGAGCAGTACTTC
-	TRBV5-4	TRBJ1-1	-	CASSLGGVGNTEAFF	TGTGCCAGCAGCTTAGGTGGAGTTGGGAACACTGAAGCTTTCTTT
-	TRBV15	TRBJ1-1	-	CATSRGWGQANTEAFF	TGTGCCACCAGCAGAGGATGGGGTCAGGCGAACACTGAAGCTTTCTTT
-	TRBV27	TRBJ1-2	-	CASRPIQWGGYTF	TGTGCCAGCAGGCCAATCCAGTGGGGGGGCTACACCTTC
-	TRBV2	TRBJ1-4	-	CASSGGLGGEKLFF	TGTGCCAGCAGTGGGGGCCTGGGAGGTGAAAAACTGTTTTTT
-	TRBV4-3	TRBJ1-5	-	CASSQDSRRGDINQPQHF	TGCGCCAGCAGCCAAGATTCAAGGAGGGGGGACATCAATCAGCCCCAGCATTTT
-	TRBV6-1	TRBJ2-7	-	CASSDWVIHEQYF	TGTGCCAGCAGTGACTGGGTGATTCACGAGCAGTACTTC
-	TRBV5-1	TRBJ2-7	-	CASSYEQGSYEQYF	TGCGCCAGCAGCTACGAACAGGGTTCCTACGAGCAGTACTTC
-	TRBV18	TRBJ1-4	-	CASSHGADEKLFF	TGTGCCAGCTCACATGGGGCGGATGAAAAACTGTTTTTT
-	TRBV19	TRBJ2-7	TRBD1	CASSMGQTTVYEQYF	TGTGCCAGTAGTATGGGACAGACGACCGTCTACGAGCAGTACTTC
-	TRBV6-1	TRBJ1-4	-	CASSGYRDTTYEKLFF	TGTGCCAGCAGTGGTTATCGGGACACTACCTATGAAAAACTGTTTTTT
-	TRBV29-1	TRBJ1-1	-	CSVGGGNTEAFF	TGCAGCGTCGGAGGCGGGAACACTGAAGCTTTCTTT
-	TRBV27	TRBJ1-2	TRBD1	CASSLHIPGQGPGYGYTF	TGTGCCAGCAGTTTACACATTCCGGGACAGGGACCCGGCTATGGCTACACCTTC
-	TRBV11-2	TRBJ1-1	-	CASSLQSGGTEAFF	TGTGCCAGCAGCTTACAGTCAGGAGGCACTGAAGCTTTCTTT
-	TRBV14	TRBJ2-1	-	CASSQQGESLLF	TGTGCCAGCAGCCAACAAGGAGAATCGCTTCTCTTC
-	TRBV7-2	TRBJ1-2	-	CASSLQGNYGYTF	TGTGCCAGCAGCTTACAGGGGAACTATGGCTACACCTTC
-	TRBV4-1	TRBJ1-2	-	CASSQEGAYGYTF	TGCGCCAGCAGCCAAGAGGGAGCATATGGCTACACCTTC
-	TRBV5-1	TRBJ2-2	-	CASSPGFTGELFF	TGCGCCAGCAGCCCAGGGTTCACCGGGGAGCTGTTTTTT
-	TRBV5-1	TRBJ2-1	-	CASSLLAVSYNEQFF	TGCGCCAGCAGTTTGCTAGCAGTCTCCTACAATGAGCAGTTCTTC
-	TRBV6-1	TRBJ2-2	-	CASGNREAGGELFF	TGTGCCAGCGGGAACAGGGAGGCTGGCGGGGAGCTGTTTTTT
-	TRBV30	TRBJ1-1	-	CAWSAVYTEAFF	TGTGCCTGGAGTGCCGTCTACACTGAAGCTTTCTTT
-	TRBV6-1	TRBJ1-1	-	CASSIQVFTEAFF	TGTGCCAGCAGTATACAGGTTTTCACTGAAGCTTTCTTT
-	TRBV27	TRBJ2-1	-	CASSLGGGGSYNEQFF	TGTGCCAGCAGTTTGGGTGGAGGGGGGTCCTACAATGAGCAGTTCTTC
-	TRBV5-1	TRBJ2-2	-	CASSLDWAPAGELFF	TGCGCCAGCAGCTTGGATTGGGCCCCGGCCGGGGAGCTGTTTTTT
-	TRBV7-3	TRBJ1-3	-	CASSPGTGNTIYF	TGTGCCAGCAGCCCGGGGACTGGAAACACCATATATTTT
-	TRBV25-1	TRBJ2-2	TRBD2	CASSGGGSYTGELFF	TGTGCCAGCAGTGGGGGCGGGAGTTATACCGGGGAGCTGTTTTTT